This T cell receptor (beta chain) was recorded in a study of cytomegalovirus exposure and HLA in healthy donors (dated by TCRdb to the late 2010s). Regarding the research as a whole: In an earlier analysis of some 550 of the donors, 250 to 350 Gb of sequence data and some 120 million unique TCR beta sequences from about 179 million T cells were reported. About 310 gigabases of sequencing data and 70 million to 85 million unique TCR sequences were included in an early release covering several hundred HLA-typed donors. Of the roughly 400 genotyped donors, roughly 80% were placed in the genetic ancestry cluster associated with self-reported Caucasian donors. The study aimed to test whether signatures of past pathogen exposure could be identified by cataloging public T cell receptors. The T cell repertoires of roughly 660 subjects were profiled by immunosequencing and related to cytomegalovirus serostatus. Along with the approximately 700-subject first cohort, a separate validation cohort of around 110 different subjects was used. To predict cytomegalovirus infection status, the study brought together high-throughput TCR immunosequencing, statistical association of individual TCRs with disease status, and machine learning. To study patterns of TCR occurrence, a later analysis re-analyzed previously published TCR beta repertoires from more than 550 donors and added high-resolution HLA genotyping. The later analysis used no new phenotypic data to find candidate immune exposures, relying instead on TCR beta sequences and their occurrence across donors. In an earlier analysis of 550 to 700 of the donors, high-throughput TCR beta sequencing was used to judge whether each TCR beta V gene segment behaved as functional or pseudogenic. Donor age, sex, ethnicity and CMV serostatus were collected together with the repertoire data. In a later genetic analysis, genome-wide SNP genotypes for about 65% of the roughly 670 donors were used, and that subset was treated as a discovery cohort. Every repertoire in the discovery cohort had been generated on one and the same sequencing platform. Class I and class II HLA loci were covered by the typing at four-digit resolution. Typing coverage varied by locus: about 620-630 donors for A, B, C, DRB1 and DQB1; roughly 560 for DQA1; nearly 610 for DPA1; roughly 450 for DPB1. Five DR-DQ haplotypes were handled as single units for association and clustering, since linkage in the cohort was strong. Among 398 genotyped donors of the cohort, an average of about 240,000 unique TCR beta nucleotide sequences were sequenced per donor, roughly 18% of them non-productive.

This clone has a single count. The specificity of this receptor is unknown. No per-base quality is available; no much larger clone lies one base away. According to the germline V gene, CDR1 reads SNHLY and CDR2 reads FYNNEI. The junction carries 13 bases between V and J, which are trimmed by 6 bases and 2 bases respectively. Taken from cysteine to phenylalanine, the CDR3 has 14 residues. This entry keeps only the CDR3 DNA: 42 bases, framed from base 1. Library generation was performed with the immunoSEQ multiplex PCR assay. The multiplex PCR relied on a mix of 60 forward primers for TCR Vbeta segments and 13 reverse primers for TCR Jbeta segments. A multiplex PCR assay on genomic DNA amplified the CDR3 region of rearranged TCR beta genes. Amplified TCR beta libraries were sequenced as 87-base-pair reads on the Illumina HiSeq System. The study's processing was this. Across the 500 to 700 repertoires, a later analysis counted 78 million or so unique TCR beta chains, around 11 million of which were shared by at least two donors. A nearest-neighbor algorithm error-corrected the raw reads and collapsed the reads into unique sequences, merging closely related sequences to remove PCR and sequencing errors. V, D and J gene segments were assigned by aligning CDR3 sequences to IMGT reference sequences. For a sequence to be retained, a match of at least six nucleotides was required to both a V gene segment and a J gene segment. A rearrangement counted as productive if the CDR3 had no stop codons and remained in frame with V and J, and every other rearrangement counted as non-productive. CDR3 was defined by IMGT convention, running from the second conserved V-encoded cysteine to the conserved J-encoded phenylalanine. The earlier analysis of about 620 of the donors excluded sequences that lacked an unambiguous match to a single V gene segment. In an earlier analysis of some 590 of the donors, V segments were called functional above 56.7% productive rearrangements and were called segregating when the between-donor standard deviation exceeded 5%. A statistical classification framework was built to diagnose cytomegalovirus status from the catalog of TCR beta chain sequences. V and J gene assignment, in a later analysis, came from comparing TCR nucleotide sequences with IMGT/GENE-DB human TR gene sequences. A later analysis assigned CDR3 sequences and most-parsimonious VDJ recombination scenarios with the TCRdist pipeline. A later analysis defined each TCR beta chain by its CDR3 amino acid sequence plus V-gene family, and excluded reads lacking a unique V-gene family. To address suspected cross-contamination and a sequencing artifact, a later analysis removed around 590 highly shared, low-generation-probability nucleotide sequences. For each public chain, a later analysis derived a clonal expansion index from normalized ranks of inferred template counts within each repertoire. In a later analysis, generation probabilities were computed with a VDJ recombination model fitted to out-of-frame rearrangements, and the resulting probabilities were checked against IGoR. A later analysis scored TCR-TCR, TCR-HLA and TCR-CMV co-occurrence with hypergeometric tests, applying a repertoire-size bias correction to TCR pairs. In a later analysis, false discovery rates were estimated by permuting HLA or CMV assignments 20 times. In a later analysis, co-occurring TCRs were grouped using DBSCAN, with TCRdist sequence similarity added in when clustering inside HLA-allele-positive subsets. Co-occurrence clustering excluded repertoires with fewer than 30,000 or more than 120,000 public chains, plus five with anomalous nucleotide sharing. The immuneACCESS repertoire file appears here via TCRdb, limited to in-frame rearrangements. These files lack a portion of the clones; in checked studies, under half of the deficit traces to unresolved V genes, and the cause of the others is not known. Clone size and V and J calls were adopted from that table, with D and trimming inferred from the DNA. Across this sample there are over 150,000 clones, with roughly 76% seen only once. The top ten constitute about 2% of the sample.

General conclusions and limits of the study: In a later genetic analysis, a missense DCLRE1C variant was associated with V-gene and J-gene trimming of TCR beta chains, and the association was replicated in an independent cohort. In a later analysis, some 18,000 TCR beta sequences were associated with specific HLA alleles at a false discovery rate of 0.05. Compared with the approximately 670-donor mean, donors in an Asian-associated ancestry cluster had fewer N-insertions in productive TCRs, according to a later genetic analysis. A cluster of highly shared sequence variants was judged likely to represent a technical artifact of the sequencing pipeline. For the cohort, immune exposure information was limited to CMV serostatus. Presence/absence analyses assumed roughly uniform sequencing depth across donors, an assumption that may not hold. The earlier analysis of approximately 540 of the donors excluded around 17 rarely observed V segments, including chromosome 9 orphons, because counts were too low. A further reported finding was that TCR beta sequences accurately predicted the HLA-A and HLA-B alleles for most subjects in the first cohort. In a later analysis, HLA-associated TCR beta chains showed more clonal expansion and lower generation probabilities than non-associated chains that were equally common. Linkage disequilibrium might explain the correlated functional status among segregating V segments, but an unknown experimental factor could not be ruled out. Some IMGT-functional V segments, including TRBV6-2 and TRBV6-3, could not be told apart with the 87-base-pair reads, so those segments were excluded. Broadly in line with IMGT annotations, most TCR beta V segments showed up in productive rearrangements about 87% or about 30% of the time in an earlier analysis of 450 to 600 of the donors. In both the original and validation cohorts, the classifier was reported to diagnose cytomegalovirus status with high specificity and sensitivity. The study listed 164 TCR beta chains as associated with cytomegalovirus. According to a later analysis, parvovirus B19, influenza, CMV and Epstein-Barr virus appeared linked to several top co-occurrence clusters. In a later analysis, most CMV-associated TCR beta chains were found to appear HLA-restricted, with HLA associations seemingly driven largely by CMV exposure. It was suggested by the authors that the approach could potentially be generalized to other disease states and immunological phenotypes. Most TCR sequences were observed very rarely across donors, whereas some public TCRs were present in many individuals. A few of the identified cytomegalovirus-associated TCR beta chains were confirmed in vitro to be specific for cytomegalovirus antigens. Because some donors lacked HLA typing at each locus, the association tests relied only on the typed subset. According to a later analysis, TCR association rates differed among HLA loci, with DRB1 alleles showing the most associated TCRs and HLA-C alleles showing the fewest. This cohort had only TCR beta chains sequenced, and the lack of alpha or paired-chain data limited which features could be detected. When HLA alleles, especially DR and DQ, strongly co-occurred, attributing TCR associations to individual alleles was difficult.

In total, 666 healthy bone marrow donors made up the cohort. At the time of sampling, every cohort member was nominally healthy, though immune exposures that went unrecorded were likely present. CMV serostatus was positive for more than 250 and negative for 352 of the 666 cohort members, and was not recorded for this donor. A peripheral blood sample was collected from each donor, and TCR beta sequencing was performed on peripheral blood mononuclear cells. Genomic DNA was extracted from the blood cell samples with the Qiagen DNeasy Blood Extraction Kit. The TCR sequence derives from a human donor in good health. The V and J genes are TRBV2 and TRBJ2-5; TRBD2 is perhaps the D gene, given 5 matching bases. Sequencing input: PBMCs. The CDR3 protein is CASRETSYQETQYF. The nucleotide sequence is given as TGTGCCAGCAGGGAAACTAGTTATCAAGAGACCCAGTACTTC.